These 27 T cell receptor beta chains share one sample of origin, sequenced in a study of immune heterogeneity within non-small cell lung tumors. Multiplex PCR employing 32 V and 13 J primers generated amplicons of the TCR beta CDR3. MiXCR was run by TCRdb on the multiplex PCR reads, yielding one entry per CDR3 protein. The sample lists over 5,500 distinct CDR3 sequences, about 22% seen once, with 8% to 9% in the top ten. The authors used about 610 ng of bulk tumor genomic DNA per sample as template. Biopsies that were spaced far apart were taken, several per primary tumor, during surgery. Patients with untreated, newly diagnosed non-small cell lung cancer underwent curative surgery. The sequenced sample consisted of lung tumor tissue. These receptors were collected from a man between 65 and 85 years old with non-small cell lung cancer.

In this sample, this clonotype is medium-sized. The J gene is TRBJ1-3, the V gene TRBV19; D perhaps matches TRBD1 (5 bases). The CDR3 length is 15 residues. CDR1 is LNHDA, CDR2 SQIVND, per germline (reference sequence). Trimming took 3 bases from V and 3 from J, leaving 12 bases between them. CDR3 nucleotides: TGTGCCAGTAGTATGGACATCCTAGGTGGAAACACCATATATTTT. Its protein is CASSMDILGGNTIYF.

Within the sample, this clonotype is medium-sized. The chain has TRBV19 and TRBJ2-7; D might be TRBD2 (6 bases). This CDR3 has 13 residues. The V end was cut by 5 bases, the J end by 3 bases, with 11 bases between. Germline V gives CDR1 LNHDA, CDR2 SQIVND (reference sequence). The CDR3 DNA sequence: TGTGCCAGTAGTCGAGGGCGGGACTACGAGCAGTACTTC. Protein sequence: CASSRGRDYEQYF.

By sample share, this clonotype is medium-sized. V is TRBV20-1 and J is TRBJ2-7, with no clear D. V was clipped by 6 bases and J by 5 bases, with 11 bases between them. This CDR3 comprises 11 residues. Per the germline V gene, CDR1 is DFQATT and CDR2 is SNEGSKA (reference sequence). CDR3 coding DNA: TGCAGTGCCGTCCTTTTGGACGAGCAGTACTTC. Its protein product is CSAVLLDEQYF.

This chain joins TRBV14 and TRBJ2-7; D unclear. The V end was cut by 4 bases, the J end by 3 bases, with 16 bases between. Germline V gives CDR1 SGHDN, CDR2 FVKESK. The CDR3 consists of 15 residues. The CDR3 DNA reads as TGTGCCAGCAGCCGCTCTTTGGGAAAATTCTACGAGCAGTACTTC. Translation gives CASSRSLGKFYEQYF.

To note about this clonotype: It may be a read error: a sequence one base away is much more abundant. J is TRBJ2-1 and V is TRBV6-1; D gene ambiguous. Trimming took 2 bases from V and 3 from J, leaving 11 bases between them. The length of the CDR3 is 15 residues. CDR1 and CDR2 (germline): MNHNS, SASEGT. The CDR3 here is CASSEFQSYYNEQFF. The CDR3 DNA sequence: TGTGCCAGCAGTGAATTTCAGAGCTACTACAATGAGCAGTTCTTC.

This clonotype is medium-sized by share. The chain joins TRBV11-3 to TRBJ2-2; 10 bases line up with TRBD2. The germline V gene has CDR1 SGHNT and CDR2 YENEEA. The CDR3 has 15 amino acids. V dropped 2 bases and J dropped 6; count of bases not matched to a gene: 3. The CDR3: CASSLSGGVPGELFF. The CDR3, as DNA: TGTGCCAGCAGCTTAAGCGGGGGGGTTCCCGGGGAGCTGTTTTTT.

By sample share, this clonotype is medium-sized (0.01 to 0.1%). V usage is TRBV20-1 and J usage is TRBJ1-5; no clear D gene. Germline V lookup: CDR1 DFQATT, CDR2 SNEGSKA (reference sequence). V lost 4 bases and J lost 5, with 15 bases in between. This CDR3 spans 14 amino acids. CDR3: CSAIGLTLYQPQHF. CDR3 nucleotide sequence: TGCAGTGCTATTGGACTCACCTTGTATCAGCCCCAGCATTTT.

This rearrangement joins TRBV7-9 to TRBJ1-1; the D gene is possibly TRBD1 (5 bases). V lost 10 bases and J 3 bases, leaving 21 bases between the germline ends. Per the germline V gene, CDR1 is SEHNR and CDR2 is FQNEAQ (reference sequence). The CDR3 is 15 amino acids. The CDR3 DNA sequence: TGTGCCAACAGGCCACCCGGGACTTCTGACACTGAAGCTTTCTTT. Its translation: CANRPPGTSDTEAFF. The full variable domain, with the rest looked up from reference TRBV7-9 and TRBJ1-1, is DTGVSQNPRHKITKRGQNVTFRCDPISEHNRLYWYRQTLGQGPEFLTYFQNEAQLEKSRLLSDRFSAERPKGSFSTLEIQRTEQGDSAMYLCANRPPGTSDTEAFFGQGTRLTVV.

Sample share makes this clonotype medium-sized. The V gene is TRBV4-1, the J gene TRBJ1-1; no clear D. The CDR3 sequence is 14 residues long. The V gene lost 0 bases and the J gene lost 6 bases, with 11 bases spanning the gap. Germline V gene data show CDR1 as MGHRA and CDR2 as YSYEKL. In DNA form, the CDR3 reads TGCGCCAGCAGCCAAGAAACAGACGGGGCTGAAGCTTTCTTT. Translated: CASSQETDGAEAFF.

This clonotype is judged medium-sized (0.01 to 0.1%). The chain is built from TRBV18 and TRBJ1-5; D possibly corresponds to TRBD1 (5 bases). This CDR3 is 16 amino acids long. V was cut by 3 bases and J by 0 bases, with 12 bases left in between. Germline values: CDR1 KGHSH, CDR2 LQKENI. This CDR3 reads CASSPMGPSSNQPQHF. Here the CDR3 DNA reads TGTGCCAGCTCACCGATGGGACCGTCTAGCAATCAGCCCCAGCATTTT. Supplemented by reference TRBV18 and TRBJ1-5, the full variable domain reads NAGVMQNPRHLVRRRGQEARLRCSPMKGHSHVYWYRQLPEEGLKFMVYLQKENIIDESGMPKERFSAEFPKEGPSILRIQQVVRGDSAAYFCASSPMGPSSNQPQHFGDGTRLSIL.

This clonotype is classed as medium-sized. The CDR3 coding sequence is TGCGCCAGCAGCTTGGCAGGGGACACCTACGAGCAGTACTTC. Translated, it gives CASSLAGDTYEQYF. This chain connects TRBV5-1 to TRBJ2-7, with a tentative D call TRBD1 (6 bases). Germline V lookup: CDR1 SGHRS, CDR2 YFSETQ. The CDR3 is 14 residues long. V lost 0 bases and J lost 2, with 9 bases in between.

This clonotype was picked up many times. The genes are TRBV7-2 and TRBJ1-2; 7 nucleotides match TRBD1. Trimming cost V 5 bases and J 8 bases; bases outside gene matches: 17. CDR3 size: 16 residues. The germline V gene has CDR1 SGHTA and CDR2 FQGNSA. The DNA of the CDR3 is TGTGCCAGCAGCGAGGACAGGTCTAGGGTGCTTAGAGGCTACACCTTC. It translates to CASSEDRSRVLRGYTF.

By sample share, this clonotype is medium-sized. The chain couples TRBV15 to TRBJ1-1; D is undetermined. CDR1 is LNHNV, CDR2 YYDKDF, per germline (reference sequence). This CDR3 spans 16 amino acids. V shed 0 bases and J shed 8 bases, with 19 bases lying between them. CDR3 amino acids: CATSRDLGLVPTEAFF. The CDR3 DNA follows: TGTGCCACCAGCAGAGATTTAGGACTCGTACCGACCGAAGCTTTCTTT.

This clonotype was found many times. V and J are TRBV19 and TRBJ1-3; D is possibly TRBD1 (5 bases). Germline lookup yields CDR1 LNHDA and CDR2 SQIVND (reference sequence). V gave up 4 bases and J gave up 1 base, with 14 bases separating them. This CDR3 is built from 16 residues. This CDR3 reads CASSTQPTASGNTIYF. The CDR3, as DNA: TGTGCCAGTAGTACCCAGCCGACAGCATCTGGAAACACCATATATTTT.

The rearrangement uses TRBV30 and TRBJ1-4, with D unresolved. The germline gives CDR1 GTSNPN, CDR2 SVGIG (reference sequence). The length of the CDR3 is 14 residues. V shed 1 base and J shed 7 bases, with 13 bases lying between them. The CDR3 sequence is CAWSGQTPPEKLFF. For the CDR3, the DNA is TGTGCCTGGAGTGGTCAGACCCCCCCTGAAAAACTGTTTTTT.

The chain carries TRBV6-5 and TRBJ2-1; a possible D gene is TRBD1 (5 bases). This CDR3 is built from 14 residues. The germline CDR1 and CDR2 sequences are MNHEY and SVGAGI. Trimming pared 5 bases from V and 4 bases from J, leaving 12 bases between. The CDR3 loop is CASSTGAGYNEQFF. As DNA, the CDR3 is TGTGCCAGCAGTACTGGGGCCGGTTACAATGAGCAGTTCTTC.

This clonotype was seen a single time. The V and J genes are TRBV20-1 and TRBJ1-6; D uncertain. Germline loops: CDR1 DFQATT, CDR2 SNEGSKA (reference sequence). This CDR3 is 11 amino acids long. Trimming pared 6 bases from V and 10 bases from J, leaving 10 bases between. The CDR3 spells CSARSGSPLHF. In nucleotides, the CDR3 is TGCAGTGCCAGATCCGGATCACCCCTCCACTTT.

Sample share makes this clonotype medium-sized (0.01 to 0.1%). This chain links TRBV6-1 with TRBJ1-4, with 9 bases fitting TRBD1. Germline assignment: CDR1 MNHNS and CDR2 SASEGT. The CDR3 contains 16 residues. With 4 bases clipped from V and 3 bases from J, the junction kept 6 bases outside the gene matches. In DNA form, the CDR3 reads TGTGCCAGCAGTGTTCTGGGACAGGGCCCTAATGAAAAACTGTTTTTT. It encodes CASSVLGQGPNEKLFF.

At least ten counts were recorded for this clonotype. V usage is TRBV6-1 and J usage is TRBJ2-7; 7 positions match TRBD2. V gave up 5 bases and J gave up 5 bases; unmatched junction bases: 6. The CDR3 is 13 residues long. CDR1 is MNHNS and CDR2 is SASEGT in the germline V gene. The CDR3 region is CASSPYGGNEQYF. The DNA of the CDR3 is TGTGCCAGCAGTCCCTACGGGGGGAACGAGCAGTACTTC.

The genes are TRBV6-1 and TRBJ1-4; TRBD1 matches at 10 bases. The CDR3 sequence is 14 residues long. CDR1 and CDR2 from the germline V gene are MNHNS and SASEGT. The V segment lost 8 bases and the J segment 8 bases; nucleotides outside the gene matches: 8. CDR3 amino acids: CASLGGQGREKLFF. CDR3 in DNA: TGTGCCAGCTTGGGGGGACAGGGGCGAGAAAAACTGTTTTTT.

Only a few counts were recorded for this clonotype. The genes are TRBV4-2 and TRBJ1-6, with D unresolved. Germline V gene sequence: CDR1 LGHNA, CDR2 YNFKEQ. Trimming cost V 7 bases and J 7 bases, with 17 bases left between them. There are 15 residues in the CDR3. CDR3 sequence reads: CASNQFRDFNSPLHF. Written as DNA, the CDR3 is TGTGCCAGCAACCAGTTCCGGGATTTCAATTCACCCCTCCACTTT.

In its sample, this clonotype is medium-sized. CDR3 region: CASSHGLAGGRGGELFF. The DNA of the CDR3 is TGCGCCAGCAGCCACGGACTAGCGGGAGGCCGGGGCGGGGAGCTGTTTTTT. The genes are TRBV4-1 and TRBJ2-2; 14 bases line up with TRBD2. Germline V gene sequence: CDR1 MGHRA, CDR2 YSYEKL. V lost 3 bases, J lost 7 bases, and 7 bases stayed unmatched. The CDR3 totals 17 residues.

The rearrangement joins TRBV2 to TRBJ2-2; 9 bases match TRBD2. With V trimmed by 2 bases and J by 5 bases, 0 bases remained unmatched. Germline V gives CDR1 SNHLY, CDR2 FYNNEI. The CDR3 extends over 14 amino acids. The CDR3 DNA reads TGTGCCAGCAGTGAAAGCGGGGGGACCGGGGAGCTGTTTTTT. As protein: CASSESGGTGELFF.

The V and J genes are TRBV6-1 and TRBJ2-5; 11 bases are shared with TRBD2. From germline, CDR1 is MNHNS and CDR2 SASEGT. The length of the CDR3 is 15 residues. V trimming: 8 bases; J trimming: 4 bases; junction bases outside the gene matches: 9. CDR3 sequence (DNA): TGTGCCAGCGGAGTCTATAGCGGGGGGGCAGAGACCCAGTACTTC. It yields the protein CASGVYSGGAETQYF.

This clonotype showed up just a few times. At one end the junction does not follow the germline gene, possibly because of a read error. The rearrangement joins TRBV9 to TRBJ2-1; D not resolved. CDR3 length: 13 residues. Germline loops: CDR1 SGDLS, CDR2 YYNGEE. CDR3 region: CARSVVELTEQFF. The CDR3 DNA is TGTGCCAGAAGCGTAGTGGAACTAACTGAGCAGTTCTTC. Full variable domain (remainder filled in from reference TRBV9 and TRBJ2-1): DSGVTQTPKHLITATGQRVTLRCSPRSGDLSVYWYQQSLDQGLQFLIQYYNGEERAKGNILERFSAQQFPDLHSELNLSSLELGDSALYFCARSVVELTEQFFGPGTRLTVL.

In the case of this clonotype: A much larger clone lies a single base off, so this may be a read error. The chain joins TRBV20-1 to TRBJ2-5; D not resolved. Germline V gene lookup returns CDR1 DFQATT and CDR2 SNEGSKA (reference sequence). The CDR3 covers 11 residues. Here the CDR3 DNA reads TGCACCGGACGGATACAAGAGACCCAGTACTTC. Translated, it gives CTGRIQETQYF.

By share of the sample, this clonotype is medium-sized. This sequence joins TRBV9 and TRBJ2-3, with 12 bases matching TRBD2. Germline V lookup: CDR1 SGDLS, CDR2 YYNGEE. Germline trimming cut 1 base from V and 4 bases from J; bases unmatched to any gene: 10. This CDR3 region has 18 residues. Here the CDR3 DNA reads TGTGCCAGCAGCGTATCGACTAGCGGGGGCTCCCTCGCAGATACGCAGTATTTT. Amino acids: CASSVSTSGGSLADTQYF.